What follows are 3 T cell receptor beta chains derived from one specimen sequenced in a study of T cells in Graves' hyperthyroidism and ophthalmopathy. RNA transcripts served as the template for amplifying TCR beta CDR3 regions. The TCR CDR3 was amplified in a first-round RT-PCR using the HTBI primer set. TCRdb used MiXCR to reprocess the multiplex PCR reads, holding one entry per CDR3 protein. The data show 700,000 to 850,000 distinct CDR3 sequences, roughly a third seen once. Sequences were obtained from blood. The receptor set was obtained from a middle-aged woman with Graves' hyperthyroidism.

This clonotype was counted many times. This chain joins TRBV10-1 and TRBJ2-6, with 9 bases identical to TRBD1. The CDR3 is 18 residues long. Germline loops: CDR1 WNHNN, CDR2 SYGVQD (reference sequence). V dropped 5 bases and J dropped 1; count of bases not matched to a gene: 9. In DNA, the CDR3 is TGCGCCAGCAGTCCCGCCGGGACAGGGAGTTCTGGGGCCAACGTCCTGACTTTC. Translation gives CASSPAGTGSSGANVLTF.

V usage is TRBV4-1 and J usage is TRBJ2-5, with D possibly TRBD1 on 6 matching bases. V lost 4 bases to trimming and J lost 0 bases, with 9 bases between them. The CDR3 runs to 14 residues. The germline V gene encodes CDR1 MGHRA and CDR2 YSYEKL. The CDR3: CASSRDRYQETQYF. CDR3 nucleotides: TGCGCCAGCAGCCGAGACAGGTACCAAGAGACCCAGTACTTC.

This clonotype was seen a few times. This chain connects TRBV10-3 to TRBJ1-2; the match to TRBD1 covers 7 bases. The CDR3 covers 12 residues. Germline trimming cut 5 bases from V and 6 bases from J; bases unmatched to any gene: 3. Germline values: CDR1 ENHRY, CDR2 SYGVKD. As DNA, the CDR3 is TGTGCCATCAGTCGACAGGGCGATGGCTACACCTTC. This sequence encodes CAISRQGDGYTF.